The TCR beta chain under discussion was sequenced for a study of T cell repertoires in cytomegalovirus infection. Turning to the study itself: Public TCR beta signatures marked donors with CMV infection and the matching HLA. Findings of the study overall: There were HLA-C-restricted CMV-specific TCR beta clonotypes dominating the ex vivo response. There were carriers of CMV plus the relevant HLA, and cumulative public TCR beta family frequency identified them.

The CDR3 is made up of 17 amino acids. CDR1 is MNHNY and CDR2 is SVGAGI in the germline V gene (reference sequence). The trim removed 0 bases at V and 8 bases at J, leaving 11 bases unmatched. Concerning this clonotype: Its antigen is unknown.

TCRdb fed the reads into MiXCR, producing one record per CDR3 protein. This table has 230,000 or so distinct CDR3 sequences, 17% appearing once. J is TRBJ2-1 and V is TRBV6-6, with 9 bases lining up with TRBD2. The sequence derives from a human donor in good health (CMV status not recorded). Some clones in this sample may be carry-over from other donors' samples. Sequenced material: CD8+ T cells from PBMCs. The CDR3 here is CASSYSGQGLAKHEQFF. CDR3 nucleotide sequence: TGTGCCAGCAGTTACTCTGGTCAGGGACTAGCAAAACATGAGCAGTTCTTC.